Listed here are 30 T cell receptor beta chains from one sample, sequenced in a study of identifying expanded T cells in peripheral blood (dated by TCRdb to between 2017 and 2020). Library preparation was by the immunoSEQ multiplex PCR assay. The immuneACCESS repertoire file appears here via TCRdb, limited to in-frame rearrangements. These files lack a portion of the clones; in checked studies, under half of the deficit traces to unresolved V genes, and the cause of the others is not known. The sample contains about 63,000 clones, about four fifths of them found a single time. The biggest ten clones account for about 19% of the sample. Sequencing was performed on blood. These receptors were collected from a person aged 18 to 70 in good health.

This chain connects TRBV7-9 to TRBJ2-1; D ambiguous. This CDR3 comprises 14 residues. CDR1 and CDR2 from the germline V gene are SEHNR and FQNEAQ (reference sequence). Trimming took off 5 bases at V and 5 bases at J, with 13 bases between the two ends. The DNA of the CDR3 is TGTGCCAGCAGCCGCTCCGTATCCCACAATGAGCAGTTCTTC. Translation gives CASSRSVSHNEQFF.

The V call is TRBV4-1, the J call TRBJ2-1; 9 nucleotides line up with TRBD2. Germline trimming cut 2 bases from V and 10 bases from J; bases unmatched to any gene: 9. The V gene's germline CDR1 is MGHRA and CDR2 YSYEKL. The CDR3 length is 15 residues. The CDR3 DNA follows: TGCGCCAGCAGCCAAATTAGCGGGAGTCGAGGCGAGCAGTTCTTC. Protein sequence: CASSQISGSRGEQFF.

The V call is TRBV10-2, the J call TRBJ1-5; D remains ambiguous. The V end lost 8 bases, the J end lost 0 bases, and 8 bases lay between the germline ends. Germline V CDR1 and CDR2: WSHSY, SAAADI. The CDR3 runs 13 residues. The CDR3 loop is CASREDSNQPQHF. CDR3 DNA sequence: TGCGCCAGCCGCGAGGATAGCAATCAGCCCCAGCATTTT.

The V call is TRBV14, the J call TRBJ2-5; 10 bases are a match to TRBD1. Germline trimming cut 4 bases from V and 4 bases from J; bases unmatched to any gene: 6. Germline CDR1 reads SGHDN; CDR2 reads FVKESK. The CDR3 has 15 residues. The CDR3 DNA is TGTGCCAGCAGCCGAGGGTGGACAGGGGGAGAGACCCAGTACTTC. It codes for CASSRGWTGGETQYF.

V is TRBV9 and J is TRBJ2-3; D is perhaps TRBD1 (6 bases). The CDR3 runs 14 residues. V dropped 4 bases and J dropped 2 bases, with 11 bases sitting between them. Germline CDR1 and CDR2: SGDLS and YYNGEE. The CDR3: CASSLGQFTDTQYF. DNA of the CDR3: TGTGCCAGCAGCCTCGGACAGTTCACAGATACGCAGTATTTT.

The genes are TRBV2 and TRBJ1-2, with D uncertain. Looked up from germline, CDR1 is SNHLY and CDR2 is FYNNEI. CDR3 length equals 12 residues. V shed 3 bases and J shed 2 bases, with 4 bases lying between them. CDR3 region: CASSDYNYGYTF. The CDR3 region has the DNA TGTGCCAGCAGTGACTACAACTATGGCTACACCTTC.

This clone has a single count. The V and J genes are TRBV5-6 and TRBJ1-5; D is perhaps TRBD1 (6 bases). Germline CDR1 SGHDT, CDR2 YYEEEE. The CDR3 totals 16 residues. V lost 1 base and J 4 bases, leaving 15 bases between the germline ends. The CDR3: CASSLFTGGGNQPQHF. The CDR3 DNA reads TGTGCCAGCAGCTTGTTTACCGGGGGCGGTAATCAGCCCCAGCATTTT.

J is TRBJ1-6 and V is TRBV2; D might be TRBD1 (5 bases). V gave up 4 bases and J gave up 9 bases, with 13 bases separating them. CDR1 SNHLY and CDR2 FYNNEI come from the germline V gene. This CDR3 is 14 amino acids long. The CDR3 DNA sequence: TGTGCCAGCAGTGTTGGGGTTAGGGGTTCACCCCTCCACTTT. It yields the protein CASSVGVRGSPLHF. Complete variable domain (other parts from reference TRBV2 and TRBJ1-6): EPEVTQTPSHQVTQMGQEVILRCVPISNHLYFYWYRQILGQKVEFLVSFYNNEISEKSEIFDDQFSVERPDGSNFTLKIRSTKLEDSAMYFCASSVGVRGSPLHFGNGTRLTVT.

V is TRBV5-1 and J is TRBJ2-5; 8 positions agree with TRBD2. The better agreement between TRBJ2-7 and the DNA end casts doubt on the J call. CDR3 length equals 14 residues. The V gene's germline CDR1 is SGHRS and CDR2 YFSETQ. CDR3 sequence (DNA): TGCGCCAGCAGCTCTGCGGGGGGTTCCTACGAGCAGTACTTC. As protein: CASSSAGGSYEQYF.

The rearrangement links TRBV2 to TRBJ2-3; 8 bases agree with TRBD2. After removal of 5 bases from V and 3 bases from J, the junction contained 4 bases not matched to a gene. Germline CDR1 and CDR2: SNHLY and FYNNEI. This CDR3 spans 14 amino acids. CDR3 amino acids: CASSSGGVTDTQYF. The CDR3 DNA reads TGTGCCAGCAGTTCCGGGGGGGTGACAGATACGCAGTATTTT.

This chain uses TRBV30 with TRBJ2-3, with TRBD2 matching 7 bases. The V and J ends lost 2 bases and 1 base, in that order; junction bases with no gene match: 9. The CDR3 is 16 residues long. Germline V gives CDR1 GTSNPN, CDR2 SVGIG (reference sequence). In DNA form, the CDR3 reads TGTGCCTGGAGTATCAAACTAGCGCTACGCACAGATACGCAGTATTTT. This gives the protein CAWSIKLALRTDTQYF.

J is TRBJ2-3 and V is TRBV10-1, with TRBD2 matching over 11 bases. There are 18 residues in the CDR3. Germline V lookup: CDR1 WNHNN, CDR2 SYGVQD (reference sequence). Losses at the gene ends were 3 bases for V and 3 bases for J; bases not matched to a gene: 11. The CDR3 protein is CASSDLAGGGVETDTQYF. For the CDR3, the DNA is TGCGCCAGCAGTGACCTAGCGGGGGGCGGGGTTGAGACAGATACGCAGTATTTT.

This chain connects TRBV6-6 to TRBJ2-4, with 9 bases matching TRBD2. Looked up from germline, CDR1 is MNHNY and CDR2 is SVGAGI (reference sequence). J was trimmed by 1 base and V by 6 bases; bases with no gene match: 4. This CDR3 has 15 amino acids. CDR3 bases: TGTGCCAGCAGCCTAACTAGCGGGGCCAAAAACATTCAGTACTTC. It encodes CASSLTSGAKNIQYF.

The chain combines TRBV9 with TRBJ1-3; D call uncertain. This CDR3 spans 13 amino acids. From germline, CDR1 is SGDLS and CDR2 YYNGEE. V was clipped by 4 bases and J by 4 bases, with 9 bases between them. The DNA for the CDR3 is TGTGCCAGCAGCCCTCGAGGGGGAAACACCATATATTTT. Translating it yields CASSPRGGNTIYF.

The chain joins TRBV4-1 to TRBJ2-2; 8 bases align to TRBD1. CDR3 length: 15 amino acids. Germline assignment: CDR1 MGHRA and CDR2 YSYEKL. Trimming at V came to 4 bases and at J to 2 bases, leaving 3 bases not matched to a gene. The chain's CDR3 is CASSRTGRNTGELFF. The CDR3 DNA follows: TGCGCCAGCAGCCGGACAGGGAGAAACACCGGGGAGCTGTTTTTT.

This CDR3 is CASSFAGDRAYGYTF. CDR3 bases: TGTGCCAGCAGCTTTGCGGGCGACCGGGCTTATGGCTACACCTTC. The rearrangement joins TRBV11-3 to TRBJ1-2; D is uncertain. V dropped 3 bases and J dropped 5 bases, with 16 bases sitting between them. The CDR3 loop spans 15 amino acids. Germline CDR1 is SGHNT and CDR2 is YENEEA.

The chain is built from TRBV19 and TRBJ1-2; D possibly corresponds to TRBD1 (5 bases). There are 13 residues in the CDR3. Germline V gene sequence: CDR1 LNHDA, CDR2 SQIVND (reference sequence). Trimming pared 7 bases from V and 5 bases from J, leaving 14 bases between. The chain's CDR3 is CASTLGLRYGYTF. The DNA of the CDR3 is TGTGCCAGTACCCTGGGACTGAGGTATGGCTACACCTTC.

This rearrangement joins TRBV5-1 to TRBJ2-3, with 12 nucleotides matching TRBD2. V was pared by 4 bases and J by 8 bases, with 8 bases of the junction left unmatched. The V gene's germline CDR1 is SGHRS and CDR2 YFSETQ. This CDR3 is built from 15 residues. CDR3 sequence: CASSGGLAGRGTQYF. Written as DNA, the CDR3 is TGCGCCAGCAGCGGGGGACTAGCGGGTCGCGGTACGCAGTATTTT.

The rearrangement joins TRBV9 to TRBJ2-1, with 7 bases lining up with TRBD1. This CDR3 has 14 residues. Germline assignment: CDR1 SGDLS and CDR2 YYNGEE. With 1 base clipped from V and 6 bases from J, the junction kept 4 bases outside the gene matches. The CDR3 DNA reads as TGTGCCAGCAGCGTAAGTGGACAGGTCAATGAGCAGTTCTTC. Residues: CASSVSGQVNEQFF. The variable domain in full, completed from reference TRBV9 and TRBJ2-1, reads DSGVTQTPKHLITATGQRVTLRCSPRSGDLSVYWYQQSLDQGLQFLIQYYNGEERAKGNILERFSAQQFPDLHSELNLSSLELGDSALYFCASSVSGQVNEQFFGPGTRLTVL.

This sequence joins TRBV11-1 and TRBJ1-4; possibly TRBD1 for D (6 bases). The V and J ends lost 5 bases and 5 bases respectively, with 9 bases between them. CDR3 size: 13 residues. Germline assignment: CDR1 SGHAT and CDR2 FQDESV (reference sequence). The CDR3 reads CASSPGQNEKLFF. The CDR3 DNA sequence: TGTGCCAGCAGCCCCGGACAGAATGAAAAACTGTTTTTT.

The V and J genes are TRBV11-2 and TRBJ2-1; TRBD1 agrees at 9 bases. Unmatched junction bases numbered 4, after V lost 2 bases and J lost 5 bases. Germline-derived CDR1 and CDR2 are SGHAT and FQNNGV. CDR3 length: 15 residues. CDR3 nucleotide sequence: TGTGCCAGCAGCTTAATAGGACAGGGGAACAATGAGCAGTTCTTC. Its protein product is CASSLIGQGNNEQFF.

This clone was observed a single time. The V and J genes are TRBV7-2 and TRBJ2-7; TRBD2 is a possible D gene (5 bases). V was clipped by 4 bases and J by 5 bases, with 12 bases between them. CDR1 and CDR2 (germline): SGHTA, FQGNSA. The CDR3 is made up of 13 amino acids. The CDR3 DNA is TGTGCCAGCAGCTCCAGGACCGGGGACGAGCAGTACTTC. Translation gives CASSSRTGDEQYF.

V usage is TRBV6-1 and J usage is TRBJ1-1; 12 bases line up with TRBD1. The V gene end was trimmed by 5 bases and the J gene end by 7 bases; junction bases not matched to a gene: 5. The germline V gene encodes CDR1 MNHNS and CDR2 SASEGT. The CDR3 runs to 14 residues. CDR3 nucleotide sequence: TGTGCCAGCAGTCGGGACAGGGGGCTCGGTGAAGCTTTCTTT. This gives the protein CASSRDRGLGEAFF.

This sequence joins TRBV5-4 and TRBJ1-2; 8 nucleotides match TRBD1. V shed 4 bases and J 5 bases; nucleotides not matched to a gene: 7. This CDR3 has 14 amino acids. Per the germline V gene, CDR1 is SGHNT and CDR2 is YYREEE (reference sequence). In DNA, the CDR3 is TGTGCCAGCAGCATAGGACAGGGTGAATATGGCTACACCTTC. Translation: CASSIGQGEYGYTF.

The rearrangement joins TRBV7-9 to TRBJ2-1; D is ambiguous. This CDR3 is built from 16 residues. V gave up 1 base and J gave up 5 bases, with 15 bases separating them. From germline, CDR1 is SEHNR and CDR2 FQNEAQ (reference sequence). CDR3 region: CASSLVLGNVNNEQFF. CDR3 sequence (DNA): TGTGCCAGCAGCTTAGTTCTAGGAAACGTAAACAATGAGCAGTTCTTC.

V usage is TRBV6-5 and J usage is TRBJ1-1, with D tentatively TRBD1 (6 bases). Trimming removed 2 bases from V and 2 bases from J, with 9 bases in between. This CDR3 is 14 amino acids long. From germline, CDR1 is MNHEY and CDR2 SVGAGI. This CDR3 reads CASSYVDRNTEAFF. In nucleotides, the CDR3 is TGTGCCAGCAGTTACGTGGACAGAAACACTGAAGCTTTCTTT.

This chain links TRBV14 with TRBJ2-1; the match to TRBD2 covers 10 bases. This CDR3 is 15 amino acids long. Germline CDR1 reads SGHDN; CDR2 reads FVKESK. J gave up 4 bases and V 8 bases, and 8 bases lay outside the gene matches. DNA of the CDR3: TGTGCCAGCTCCCCTAGCGGGAGAGTGTACAATGAGCAGTTCTTC. Its translation is CASSPSGRVYNEQFF.

The rearrangement joins TRBV5-1 to TRBJ2-5, with 7 nucleotides matching TRBD1. Trimming removed 4 bases from V and 2 bases from J; junction bases left unmatched: 5. The CDR3 runs to 14 residues. Germline lookup yields CDR1 SGHRS and CDR2 YFSETQ. The CDR3 protein is CASSPGQVQETQYF. The CDR3 region has the DNA TGCGCCAGCAGCCCTGGACAGGTGCAAGAGACCCAGTACTTC.

The chain joins TRBV27 to TRBJ1-1; D ambiguous. Trimming stripped 1 base from V and 0 bases from J, with 15 bases between. Germline V lookup: CDR1 MNHEY, CDR2 SMNVEV (reference sequence). The CDR3 is 17 amino acids. The DNA of the CDR3 is TGTGCCAGCAGTTTATACCCCCCAAAGTTAATGAACACTGAAGCTTTCTTT. Protein product: CASSLYPPKLMNTEAFF.

The chain joins TRBV19 to TRBJ2-3, with TRBD1 matching over 8 bases. Germline V gene data show CDR1 as LNHDA and CDR2 as SQIVND (reference sequence). Trimming took 6 bases from V and 2 from J; bases not matched to a gene: 4. The CDR3 has 14 amino acids. The CDR3 loop is CASRRTGPTDTQYF. DNA of the CDR3: TGTGCCAGTAGGCGGACAGGGCCCACAGATACGCAGTATTTT.